The subject of this entry is one TCR beta chain. Clones were sequenced by immunoSEQ multiplex PCR, and TCRdb holds only the in-frame ones, with some missing. The sample carries 50,000 to 65,000 clones, 86% recorded once. The entry originates in a study of OX40 agonist ivuxolimab in advanced cancers. The TCR originated in an adult with an advanced solid tumor such as melanoma, head and neck, liver or kidney cancer. The input for sequencing was CD4+ or CD8+ T cells sorted from blood, taken in a trial of the OX40 agonist ivuxolimab.

As DNA, the CDR3 is TGTGCCAGCAGCGTAGGGGGCGTGAACACCGGGGAGCTGTTTTTT. It codes for CASSVGGVNTGELFF. The chain has TRBV9 and TRBJ2-2, with a tentative D call TRBD1 (5 bases). Germline lookup yields CDR1 SGDLS and CDR2 YYNGEE. The CDR3 covers 15 residues. Trimming shortened V by 0 bases and J by 1 base, and 7 bases separated the two germline ends.